The following is a T cell receptor beta chain sequence with its context. Its cognate antigen is unknown. The data stem from a study of OX40 agonist ivuxolimab in advanced cancers. General study points: On average, CD8+ T cells had more expanded clones than CD4+. With doses of 0.1 to 3.0 mg/kg, CD4+ and CD8+ blood T cells had undergone clonal expansion by week 6. Determination of antigen specificity was not performed for the expanded peripheral T cells.

Sequencing was performed with immunoSEQ multiplex PCR; in TCRdb, only in-frame clones are kept and a portion is missing. Of approximately 100,000 clones detected, approximately 85% appear once; the ten largest clones hold less than 5%. The CDR3 loop spans 12 amino acids. Trimming took off 6 bases at V and 2 bases at J, with 8 bases between the two ends. Germline loops: CDR1 SQVTM, CDR2 ANQGSEA. The TCR was taken from an adult with an advanced solid tumor such as melanoma, head and neck, liver or kidney cancer. The chain couples TRBV29-1 to TRBJ2-1, with D perhaps matching TRBD2 (6 bases). Sequencing used CD4+ or CD8+ T cells sorted from blood, obtained in a trial of the OX40 agonist ivuxolimab. CDR3 sequence: CSVGGPYNEQFF. The DNA for the CDR3 is TGCAGCGTGGGAGGACCCTACAATGAGCAGTTCTTC.